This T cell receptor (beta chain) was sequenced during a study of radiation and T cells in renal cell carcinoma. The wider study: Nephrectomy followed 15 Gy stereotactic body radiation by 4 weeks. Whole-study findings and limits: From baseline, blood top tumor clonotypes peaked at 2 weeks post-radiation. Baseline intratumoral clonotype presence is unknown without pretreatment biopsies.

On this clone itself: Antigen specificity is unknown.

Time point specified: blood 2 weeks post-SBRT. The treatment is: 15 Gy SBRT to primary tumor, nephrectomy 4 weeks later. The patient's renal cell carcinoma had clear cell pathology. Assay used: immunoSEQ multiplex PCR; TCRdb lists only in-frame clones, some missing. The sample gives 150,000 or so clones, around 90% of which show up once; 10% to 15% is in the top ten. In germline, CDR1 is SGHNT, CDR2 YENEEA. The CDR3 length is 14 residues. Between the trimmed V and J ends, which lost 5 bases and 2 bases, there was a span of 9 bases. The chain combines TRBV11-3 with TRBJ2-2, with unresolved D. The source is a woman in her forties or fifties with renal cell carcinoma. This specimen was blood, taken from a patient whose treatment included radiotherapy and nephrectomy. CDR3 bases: TGTGCCAGCAGCCCGATGACAAACACCGGGGAGCTGTTTTTT. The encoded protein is CASSPMTNTGELFF.